This entry lists 14 T cell receptor beta chains sequenced from one sample in a study of early T cells in non-severe SARS-CoV-2 infection. One entry per CDR3 protein, called by TCRdb with MiXCR from the 5' RACE reads. The top ten hold about 6.3% of the sample, which has more than 15,000 distinct CDR3 sequences, 5% seen once. The sequencing input was whole blood. Source of these receptors: an adult who was a healthcare worker with PCR-confirmed SARS-CoV-2 infection or an uninfected control (not recorded which).

This clonotype came up many times. The chain links TRBV10-1 to TRBJ2-6; possible D gene TRBD1, 6 bases. The CDR3 is 15 residues long. With 3 bases removed from V and 4 bases from J, the gap between germline ends came to 10 bases. Germline CDR1 is WNHNN and CDR2 is SYGVQD (reference sequence). The CDR3: CASSDQGLGANVLTF. CDR3 bases: TGCGCCAGCAGTGACCAGGGGCTGGGGGCCAACGTCCTGACTTTC.

In its sample, this clonotype ranks as medium-sized. The rearrangement links TRBV12-3 or TRBV12-4 to TRBJ2-2, with no clear D. V lost 5 bases and J lost 5, with 9 bases in between. The length of the CDR3 is 13 residues. The CDR3 DNA reads TGTGCCAGCAGTCCCCCAGGAACCGGGGAGCTGTTTTTT. This translates into CASSPPGTGELFF.

This clonotype showed up just a few times. The rearrangement joins TRBV7-2 to TRBJ2-3, with D possibly being TRBD1 (6 bases). Germline loops: CDR1 SGHTA, CDR2 FQGNSA. V dropped 5 bases and J dropped 12 bases, with 12 bases sitting between them. The CDR3 extends over 11 amino acids. CDR3 residues: CASSPGAIQYF. Written as DNA, the CDR3 is TGTGCCAGCAGCCCAGGGGCGATACAGTATTTT. The entire variable domain, with the rest obtained from reference TRBV7-2 and TRBJ2-3, is as follows: GAGVSQSPSNKVTEKGKDVELRCDPISGHTALYWYRQSLGQGLEFLIYFQGNSAPDKSGLPSDRFSAERTGGSVSTLTIQRTQQEDSAVYLCASSPGAIQYFGPGTRLTVL.

This clonotype has ten or more counts. V usage is TRBV29-1 and J usage is TRBJ2-3, with 11 bases fitting TRBD2. The CDR3 consists of 16 residues. From germline, CDR1 is SQVTM and CDR2 ANQGSEA. V gave up 0 bases and J gave up 7 bases; unmatched junction bases: 9. The CDR3 reads CSVEDVTSGSFYTQYF. The CDR3 DNA follows: TGCAGCGTTGAAGATGTAACTAGCGGGAGTTTTTATACGCAGTATTTT.

In this sample, this clonotype turned up many times. The V gene is TRBV7-2, the J gene TRBJ1-5, with a weak D call TRBD1 (5 bases). The ends were cut back, 2 bases at V and 7 bases at J, with 12 bases in the middle. This CDR3 is built from 14 residues. CDR1 SGHTA and CDR2 FQGNSA come from the germline V gene. Here the CDR3 reads CASSLNGGGQPQHF. The CDR3 bases are TGTGCCAGCAGCTTAAATGGGGGAGGGCAGCCCCAGCATTTT. Variable domain in full (rest from reference TRBV7-2 and TRBJ1-5): GAGVSQSPSNKVTEKGKDVELRCDPISGHTALYWYRQSLGQGLEFLIYFQGNSAPDKSGLPSDRFSAERTGGSVSTLTIQRTQQEDSAVYLCASSLNGGGQPQHFGDGTRLSIL.

This clonotype was observed at least ten times. This chain connects TRBV24-1 to TRBJ2-5; D is perhaps TRBD1 (6 bases). The CDR3 spans 15 residues. Looked up from germline, CDR1 is KGHDR and CDR2 is SFDVKD. Trimming pared 4 bases from V and 2 bases from J, leaving 13 bases between. CDR3 sequence: CATSDTRGPQETQYF. Written as DNA, the CDR3 is TGTGCCACCAGTGACACCAGGGGTCCGCAAGAGACCCAGTACTTC.

Ten or more counts support this clonotype. V gene TRBV7-2 combines with J gene TRBJ2-5, with 10 positions matching TRBD2. The CDR3 totals 14 residues. Trimming removed 4 bases from V and 4 bases from J; junction bases left unmatched: 3. The V gene's germline CDR1 is SGHTA and CDR2 FQGNSA. The CDR3 region is CASSSSGSLETQYF. CDR3 DNA sequence: TGTGCCAGCAGCTCTAGCGGGAGTTTAGAGACCCAGTACTTC.

This clonotype appeared many times. The chain recombines TRBV19 with TRBJ1-6; TRBD1 agrees at 11 bases. The CDR3 has 19 amino acids. V shed 7 bases, J shed 0 bases, and the junction held 11 bases outside the gene matches. Germline V gene lookup returns CDR1 LNHDA and CDR2 SQIVND (reference sequence). CDR3 nucleotide sequence: TGTGCCAGTACCAGCGGACAGGGGGCACCGAGCTCCTATAATTCACCCCTCCACTTT. Its protein is CASTSGQGAPSSYNSPLHF.

This clonotype has at least ten counts. The chain is built from TRBV3-2 and TRBJ2-3; the table's D gene call, TRBD2, was not cross checked with the DNA. TRBV3-2 has pseudogene status. CDR3 size: 17 residues. CDR3 loop: CASSQAGERRPTDTQYF. DNA for the CDR3: TGTGCCAGCAGCCAAGCTGGGGAGCGGAGACCCACAGATACGCAGTATTTT.

This clonotype has ten or more counts. The V gene is TRBV11-1, the J gene TRBJ2-7; 11 bases match TRBD1. The CDR3 loop spans 17 amino acids. V dropped 2 bases and J dropped 3; count of bases not matched to a gene: 9. Germline lookup yields CDR1 SGHAT and CDR2 FQDESV (reference sequence). The CDR3 loop reads CASSLLGQGQGGYEQYF. The CDR3 DNA is TGTGCCAGCAGCTTACTCGGACAGGGACAGGGGGGCTACGAGCAGTACTTC.

The chain recombines TRBV5-6 with TRBJ2-1; TRBD2 agrees at 11 bases. Germline lookup yields CDR1 SGHDT and CDR2 YYEEEE. Trimming cost V 1 base and J 6 bases; bases outside gene matches: 6. The CDR3 spans 16 residues. In DNA, the CDR3 is TGTGCCAGCAGCTTGCGTGGACTAGCGGGCCTCAATGAGCAGTTCTTC. This sequence encodes CASSLRGLAGLNEQFF. Supplemented by reference TRBV5-6 and TRBJ2-1, the full variable domain reads DAGVTQSPTHLIKTRGQQVTLRCSPKSGHDTVSWYQQALGQGPQFIFQYYEEEERQRGNFPDRFSGHQFPNYSSELNVNALLLGDSALYLCASSLRGLAGLNEQFFGPGTRLTVL.

This clonotype was detected ten times or more. The J gene is TRBJ1-6, the V gene TRBV4-1; a weak D match, TRBD1 (5 bases). CDR1 and CDR2 from the germline V gene are MGHRA and YSYEKL. The CDR3 length is 14 residues. Trimming removed 6 bases at V and 7 bases at J, with 13 bases between. In nucleotides, the CDR3 is TGCGCCAGCAGTCTACAGGTCCTGAATTCACCCCTCCACTTT. Translated, it gives CASSLQVLNSPLHF.

This clonotype has a count of ten or more. One junction end disagrees with the germline gene, perhaps due to a read error. The chain employs TRBV27 and TRBJ2-1; D ambiguous. Germline V gene lookup returns CDR1 MNHEY and CDR2 SMNVEV (reference sequence). The CDR3 sequence is 15 residues long. The chain's CDR3 is CASSVTLSSHNEQFF. CDR3 nucleotides: TGTGCCAGCAGTGTGACCCTGAGCTCCCACAATGAGCAGTTCTTC.

The sample holds many counts of this clonotype. This sequence joins TRBV21-1 and TRBJ2-7; the table's D call, TRBD2, has no DNA check behind it. TRBV21-1 is a documented pseudogene. This CDR3 region has 15 residues. The CDR3 region is CATFGGEDGMCEQYV. For the CDR3, the DNA is TGTGCCACCTTTGGCGGGGAGGACGGGATGTGCGAGCAGTACGTC.